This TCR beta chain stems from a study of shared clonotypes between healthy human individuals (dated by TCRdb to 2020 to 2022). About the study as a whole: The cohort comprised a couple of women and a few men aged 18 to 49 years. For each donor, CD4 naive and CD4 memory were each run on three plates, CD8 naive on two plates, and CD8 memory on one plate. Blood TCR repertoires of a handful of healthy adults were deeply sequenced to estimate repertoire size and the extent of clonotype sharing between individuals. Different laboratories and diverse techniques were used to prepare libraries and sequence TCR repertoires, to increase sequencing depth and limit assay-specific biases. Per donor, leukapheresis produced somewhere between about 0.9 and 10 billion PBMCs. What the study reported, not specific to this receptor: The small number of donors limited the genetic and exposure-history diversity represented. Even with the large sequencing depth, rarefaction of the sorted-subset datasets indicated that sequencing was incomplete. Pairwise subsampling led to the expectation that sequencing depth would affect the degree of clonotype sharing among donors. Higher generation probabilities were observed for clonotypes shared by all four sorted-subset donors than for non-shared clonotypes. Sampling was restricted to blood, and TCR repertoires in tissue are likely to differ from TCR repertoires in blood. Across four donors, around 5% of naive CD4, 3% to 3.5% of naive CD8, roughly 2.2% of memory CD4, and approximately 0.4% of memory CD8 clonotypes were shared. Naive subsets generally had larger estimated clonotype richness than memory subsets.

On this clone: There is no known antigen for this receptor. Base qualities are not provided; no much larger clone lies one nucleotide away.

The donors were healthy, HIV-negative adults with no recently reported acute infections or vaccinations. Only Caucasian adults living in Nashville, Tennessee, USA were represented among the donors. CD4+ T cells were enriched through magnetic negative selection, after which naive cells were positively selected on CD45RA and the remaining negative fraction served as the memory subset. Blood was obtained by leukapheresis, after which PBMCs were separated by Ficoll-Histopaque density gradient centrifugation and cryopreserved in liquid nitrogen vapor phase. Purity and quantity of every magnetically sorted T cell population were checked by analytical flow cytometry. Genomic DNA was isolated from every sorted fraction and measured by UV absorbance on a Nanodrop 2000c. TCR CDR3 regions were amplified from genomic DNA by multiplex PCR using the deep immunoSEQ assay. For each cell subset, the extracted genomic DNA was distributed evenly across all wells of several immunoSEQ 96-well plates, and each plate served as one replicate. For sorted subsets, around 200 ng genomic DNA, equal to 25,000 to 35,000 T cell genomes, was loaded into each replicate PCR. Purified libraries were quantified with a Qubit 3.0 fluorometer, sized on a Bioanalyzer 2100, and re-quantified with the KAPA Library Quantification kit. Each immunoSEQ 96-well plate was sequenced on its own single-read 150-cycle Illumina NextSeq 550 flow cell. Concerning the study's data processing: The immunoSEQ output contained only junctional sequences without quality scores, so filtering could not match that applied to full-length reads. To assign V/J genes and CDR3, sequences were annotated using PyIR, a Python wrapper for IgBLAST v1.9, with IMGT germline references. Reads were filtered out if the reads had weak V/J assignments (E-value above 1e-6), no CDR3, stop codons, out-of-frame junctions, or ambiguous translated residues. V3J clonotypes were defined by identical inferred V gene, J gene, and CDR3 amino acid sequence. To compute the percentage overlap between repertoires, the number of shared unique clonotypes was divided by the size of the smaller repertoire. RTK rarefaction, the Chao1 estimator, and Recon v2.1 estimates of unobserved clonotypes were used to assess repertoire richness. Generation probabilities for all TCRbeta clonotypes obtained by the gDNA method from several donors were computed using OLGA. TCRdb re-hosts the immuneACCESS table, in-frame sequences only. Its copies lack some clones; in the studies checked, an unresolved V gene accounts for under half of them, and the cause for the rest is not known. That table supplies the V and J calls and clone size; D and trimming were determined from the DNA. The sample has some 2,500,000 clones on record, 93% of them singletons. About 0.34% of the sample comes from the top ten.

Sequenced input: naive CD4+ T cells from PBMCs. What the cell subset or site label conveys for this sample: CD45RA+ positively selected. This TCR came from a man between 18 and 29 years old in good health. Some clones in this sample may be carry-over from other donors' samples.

The DNA sequence reads TGTGCCAGCAGCTCCGTGACAGGGGGACCCTACGAGCAGTACTTC. It translates to CASSSVTGGPYEQYF. The chain couples TRBV11-1 to TRBJ2-7; TRBD1 aligns with 9 central bases. From cysteine to phenylalanine, the CDR3 is 15 amino acids long. The only DNA kept is the CDR3, 45 bases in frame from the first base. In the germline V gene (reference sequence), CDR1 corresponds to SGHAT and CDR2 to FQDESV. The germline V end is reduced by 4 bases and the J end by 2 bases; junction bases left unmatched: 6.